This T cell receptor (beta chain) was captured by sequencing in a study of identical twins' blood T cells. With respect to this clonotype: Its antigen remains unknown.

Each CDR3 protein gets one entry after TCRdb re-called the 5' RACE reads with MiXCR. The sample has roughly 340,000 distinct CDR3 sequences, approximately 30% seen once. Donors were six healthy women in three monozygous twin pairs. Reared together, all three twin pairs probably met the same infectious agents and vaccines. General study findings and limits: Out-of-frame TCRbeta clonotypes reportedly had markedly more similar V usage in twins than unrelated donors. Twins shared more top CDR3 clonotypes than unrelated donors did.

The length of the CDR3 is 15 residues. Germline CDR1 MNHEY, CDR2 SVGAGI. The V end lost 0 bases, the J end lost 5 bases, and 11 bases lay between the germline ends. The chain joins TRBV6-5 to TRBJ1-5; perhaps TRBD1 as D (5 bases). Material for sequencing was PBMCs. The receptor's source is a woman aged 18-49 years in good health. CDR3 protein: CASSYSRDGYQPQHF. The CDR3 DNA sequence: TGTGCCAGCAGTTACTCCCGGGACGGATATCAGCCCCAGCATTTT.